The 23 T cell receptor beta chains listed next were all sequenced from one sample in a study of OX40 agonist ivuxolimab in advanced cancers. Sequenced by immunoSEQ multiplex PCR; TCRdb stores in-frame clones only, minus some. Of some 86,000 clones in the sample, 70% to 90% were seen once. The specimen was CD4+ or CD8+ T cells sorted from blood, collected in a trial of the OX40 agonist ivuxolimab. These receptors were taken from an adult with an advanced solid tumor such as melanoma, head and neck, liver or kidney cancer.

This chain connects TRBV19 to TRBJ1-4, with D possibly matching TRBD1 (6 bases). CDR1 is LNHDA, CDR2 SQIVND, per germline (reference sequence). The CDR3 length is 15 residues. V gave up 6 bases and J gave up 3 bases, with 14 bases separating them. CDR3 DNA: TGTGCCAGTAGAGAAGGACAGTTGGCTAATGAAAAACTGTTTTTT. It codes for CASREGQLANEKLFF.

The chain employs TRBV18 and TRBJ1-5, with 7 bases lining up with TRBD1. Germline lookup yields CDR1 KGHSH and CDR2 LQKENI. CDR3 length equals 14 residues. The ends lost 8 bases at V and 7 bases at J; junction bases unmatched: 11. The CDR3, as DNA: TGTGCCAGCCCAGGGGAGGGGGCGAAACAGCCCCAGCATTTT. It is translated as CASPGEGAKQPQHF.

This clone was found a few times. This sequence joins TRBV28 and TRBJ2-4; 12 positions match TRBD1. This CDR3 region has 15 residues. CDR1 is MDHEN, CDR2 SYDVKM, per germline. With 4 bases clipped from V and 6 bases from J, the junction kept 4 bases outside the gene matches. The CDR3 protein is CASSSGTGGLNIQYF. The DNA for the CDR3 is TGTGCCAGCAGTTCCGGGACAGGGGGCTTAAACATTCAGTACTTC.

The chain uses TRBV7-9 and TRBJ1-4; D gene ambiguous. Deletions cut 4 bases from V and 6 bases from J, with 15 bases between. From germline, CDR1 is SEHNR and CDR2 FQNEAQ (reference sequence). The CDR3 extends over 15 amino acids. CDR3 sequence (DNA): TGTGCCAGCAGCTCAGGCAGGTCGGATCATGAAAAACTGTTTTTT. Translating gives CASSSGRSDHEKLFF.

The CDR3 sequence: CASRQFYSNQPQHF. The CDR3 region has the DNA TGTGCCAGTCGACAGTTTTATAGCAATCAGCCCCAGCATTTT. The chain joins TRBV19 to TRBJ1-5, with a possible D match to TRBD1 (5 bases). This CDR3 has 14 residues. V lost 8 bases and J lost 0, with 11 bases in between. Germline values: CDR1 LNHDA, CDR2 SQIVND (reference sequence).

This clone was seen once. V is TRBV7-9 and J is TRBJ2-7; D is undetermined. CDR1 is SEHNR, CDR2 FQNEAQ, per germline (reference sequence). V shed 3 bases and J shed 5 bases, with 5 bases lying between them. This CDR3 has 11 residues. CDR3 protein: CASSLVDEQYF. Here the CDR3 DNA reads TGTGCCAGCAGCTTGGTGGACGAGCAGTACTTC.

The chain is built from TRBV2 and TRBJ2-2, with 7 bases identical to TRBD2. V lost 5 bases and J lost 3; bases outside the gene matches: 6. There are 15 residues in the CDR3. Looked up from germline, CDR1 is SNHLY and CDR2 is FYNNEI. The CDR3 DNA sequence: TGTGCCAGCAGTCTTACCCGGGGGGACACCGGGGAGCTGTTTTTT. Its translation is CASSLTRGDTGELFF. The full variable domain, its missing parts supplied by reference TRBV2 and TRBJ2-2, is EPEVTQTPSHQVTQMGQEVILRCVPISNHLYFYWYRQILGQKVEFLVSFYNNEISEKSEIFDDQFSVERPDGSNFTLKIRSTKLEDSAMYFCASSLTRGDTGELFFGEGSRLTVL.

V usage is TRBV2 and J usage is TRBJ2-3; 11 nucleotides match TRBD2. The CDR3 contains 15 residues. Germline CDR1 and CDR2: SNHLY and FYNNEI. Trimming took 5 bases from V and 6 from J; bases not matched to a gene: 7. This CDR3 is CASSPLLAGADTQYF. Here the CDR3 DNA reads TGTGCCAGCAGTCCCCTACTAGCGGGAGCGGATACGCAGTATTTT. The full variable domain, with the rest looked up from reference TRBV2 and TRBJ2-3, is EPEVTQTPSHQVTQMGQEVILRCVPISNHLYFYWYRQILGQKVEFLVSFYNNEISEKSEIFDDQFSVERPDGSNFTLKIRSTKLEDSAMYFCASSPLLAGADTQYFGPGTRLTVL.

The V gene is TRBV25-1, the J gene TRBJ1-1; weak D call: TRBD1 (5 bases). Trimming stripped 7 bases from V and 0 bases from J, with 15 bases between. CDR3 size: 15 residues. Germline lookup yields CDR1 MGHDK and CDR2 SYGVNS. The CDR3 here is CASTGPGALNTEAFF. The DNA of the CDR3 is TGTGCCAGCACGGGTCCTGGGGCCCTGAACACTGAAGCTTTCTTT.

This rearrangement joins TRBV28 to TRBJ2-3; 9 bases fit TRBD1. The germline CDR1 and CDR2 sequences are MDHEN and SYDVKM. CDR3 size: 16 residues. V shed 6 bases and J 0 bases; nucleotides not matched to a gene: 7. The CDR3 loop is CASSPTGGRSTDTQYF. The CDR3 DNA follows: TGTGCCAGCAGCCCTACAGGGGGCAGGAGCACAGATACGCAGTATTTT.

The count of this clone is one. The CDR3: CASSARGKVSYNEQFF. In nucleotides, the CDR3 is TGTGCCAGCAGCGCGAGGGGGAAGGTCTCCTACAATGAGCAGTTCTTC. The V call is TRBV9, the J call TRBJ2-1, with D perhaps TRBD1 (6 bases). The ends were cut back, 3 bases at V and 0 bases at J, with 13 bases in the middle. In germline, CDR1 is SGDLS, CDR2 YYNGEE. The CDR3 contains 16 residues.

The chain recombines TRBV7-3 with TRBJ1-1; 7 bases agree with TRBD1. CDR3 length equals 13 residues. CDR1 and CDR2 (germline): SGHTA, FQGTGA. J gave up 4 bases and V 8 bases, and 7 bases lay outside the gene matches. The CDR3: CASGTGESTEAFF. The CDR3 coding sequence is TGTGCCAGCGGCACAGGGGAGAGCACTGAAGCTTTCTTT. Looking up the rest from reference TRBV7-3 and TRBJ1-1 gives the full variable domain: GAGVSQTPSNKVTEKGKYVELRCDPISGHTALYWYRQSLGQGPEFLIYFQGTGAADDSGLPNDRFFAVRPEGSVSTLKIQRTERGDSAVYLCASGTGESTEAFFGQGTRLTVV.

This chain joins TRBV28 and TRBJ2-5, with D possibly being TRBD2 (6 bases). Germline CDR1 reads MDHEN; CDR2 reads SYDVKM. Trimming left V 5 bases short and J 5 bases short, with 18 bases between. There are 15 residues in the CDR3. The chain's CDR3 is CASSGAGLVQETQYF. Here the CDR3 DNA reads TGTGCCAGCAGTGGGGCGGGGTTGGTACAGGAGACCCAGTACTTC.

This chain joins TRBV14 and TRBJ1-3; TRBD1 might be the D (6 bases). The V end was cut by 0 bases, the J end by 1 base, with 19 bases between. Per germline, CDR1 SGHDN and CDR2 FVKESK. The CDR3 is 19 amino acids. In nucleotides, the CDR3 is TGTGCCAGCAGCCAAGATCGTTGGGGGGGGCTTGAGTCTGGAAACACCATATATTTT. Translating it yields CASSQDRWGGLESGNTIYF.

The chain carries TRBV6-5 and TRBJ2-7, with TRBD2 identical over 15 bases. CDR1 and CDR2 (germline): MNHEY, SVGAGI. The CDR3 covers 16 residues. Trimming removed 4 bases from V and 0 bases from J; junction bases left unmatched: 1. The CDR3 coding sequence is TGTGCCAGCAGTTTGGGACTAGCGGGAGGCTCCTACGAGCAGTACTTC. Residues: CASSLGLAGGSYEQYF.

The J gene is TRBJ2-1, the V gene TRBV11-1, with D perhaps TRBD1 (6 bases). The CDR3 length is 17 residues. Germline CDR1 SGHAT, CDR2 FQDESV (reference sequence). V was cut by 3 bases and J by 10 bases, with 25 bases left in between. CDR3 bases: TGTGCCAGCAGCTTCATGACATACAGGGCATCCCATGAAGAGCAGTTCTTC. It translates to CASSFMTYRASHEEQFF.

The gene calls are TRBV27 and TRBJ2-1, with 8 nucleotides matching TRBD2. This CDR3 is 13 amino acids long. With 5 bases clipped from V and 9 bases from J, the junction kept 6 bases outside the gene matches. Germline-derived CDR1 and CDR2 are MNHEY and SMNVEV (reference sequence). The CDR3 region is CASSPGTSSEQFF. Written as DNA, the CDR3 is TGTGCCAGCAGTCCCGGGACTAGTAGTGAGCAGTTCTTC.

The rearrangement uses TRBV13 and TRBJ2-3, with D uncertain. The CDR3 is 17 amino acids. V lost 1 base and J lost 0, with 14 bases in between. The germline CDR1 and CDR2 sequences are PRHDT and FYEKMQ (reference sequence). The chain's CDR3 is CASSLVPQETSTDTQYF. The DNA of the CDR3 is TGTGCCAGCAGCTTAGTTCCTCAGGAGACTAGCACAGATACGCAGTATTTT.

The chain has TRBV21-1 and TRBJ2-6; the table's D gene call, TRBD1, was not cross checked with the DNA. TRBV21-1 is described as a pseudogene. The length of the CDR3 is 17 residues. For the CDR3, the DNA is TGTGCCAGCAGTAAATACAGGGGAATCTCTGGGGCCAACGTCCTGACTTTC. Translating it yields CASSKYRGISGANVLTF.

In nucleotides, the CDR3 is TGTGCCGGACAGGGGACTAGAACCTACGAGCAGTACTTC. Amino acid sequence: CAGQGTRTYEQYF. The chain is built from TRBV2 and TRBJ2-7, with D tentatively TRBD1 (9 bases). Germline V lookup: CDR1 SNHLY, CDR2 FYNNEI. The V end lost 11 bases, the J end lost 2 bases, and 16 bases lay between the germline ends. The CDR3 totals 13 residues.

The rearrangement links TRBV11-3 to TRBJ2-1, with TRBD1 matching 9 bases. The CDR3 is 13 amino acids. The V gene's germline CDR1 is SGHNT and CDR2 YENEEA. V lost 7 bases, J lost 9 bases, and 7 bases stayed unmatched. The CDR3 sequence is CASIQQGAGEQFF. The CDR3 region has the DNA TGTGCCAGCATCCAACAGGGGGCAGGTGAGCAGTTCTTC.

V gene TRBV19 combines with J gene TRBJ1-3; D is undetermined. V lost 6 bases, J lost 2 bases, and 11 bases lay in between. CDR1 and CDR2 from the germline V gene are LNHDA and SQIVND (reference sequence). This CDR3 has 14 amino acids. The CDR3 DNA follows: TGTGCCAGTAGACGGTTTGGCGCTGGAAACACCATATATTTT. Protein sequence: CASRRFGAGNTIYF.

The chain recombines TRBV6-5 with TRBJ2-1; D is ambiguous. CDR1 and CDR2 from the germline V gene are MNHEY and SVGAGI. The length of the CDR3 is 15 residues. V was trimmed by 4 bases and J by 1 base, leaving 11 bases between them. CDR3 DNA sequence: TGTGCCAGCAGTTTAGGCCATGTGTCCTACAATGAGCAGTTCTTC. This gives the protein CASSLGHVSYNEQFF.